What follows are 14 T cell receptor beta chains derived from one specimen sequenced in a study of neoadjuvant anti-PD-1 for oral cavity cancer. Here immunoSEQ multiplex PCR was the method, and the copy in TCRdb shows in-frame clones only, minus some. The sample consists of about 72,000 clones, around four fifths of them appearing once. The sample consisted of PBMCs, taken before nivolumab (anti-PD-1) treatment. The receptors here all came from a person aged 35 to 85 with oral cavity squamous cell carcinoma.

This chain joins TRBV2 and TRBJ1-1; D is unresolved. This CDR3 contains 13 residues. Germline lookup yields CDR1 SNHLY and CDR2 FYNNEI. Trimming removed 7 bases at V and 0 bases at J, with 9 bases between. CDR3 bases: TGTGCCAGCAATACACTCCTGAACACTGAAGCTTTCTTT. It specifies CASNTLLNTEAFF. The variable domain in full, with the rest retrieved from reference TRBV2 and TRBJ1-1, is EPEVTQTPSHQVTQMGQEVILRCVPISNHLYFYWYRQILGQKVEFLVSFYNNEISEKSEIFDDQFSVERPDGSNFTLKIRSTKLEDSAMYFCASNTLLNTEAFFGQGTRLTVV.

The J gene is TRBJ1-1, the V gene TRBV30; perhaps TRBD1 as D (5 bases). Between the trimmed V and J ends, which lost 0 bases and 1 base, there was a span of 12 bases. The CDR3 loop spans 15 amino acids. Germline V lookup: CDR1 GTSNPN, CDR2 SVGIG (reference sequence). CDR3 nucleotides: TGTGCCTGGAGTGTCGGGGGGGGTCAGAACACTGAAGCTTTCTTT. Its translation: CAWSVGGGQNTEAFF.

The chain has TRBV7-9 and TRBJ2-2, with D unclear. Trimming took off 1 base at V and 7 bases at J, with 10 bases between the two ends. The CDR3 runs 14 residues. Germline loops: CDR1 SEHNR, CDR2 FQNEAQ (reference sequence). CDR3 DNA: TGTGCCAGCAGCTTAGTATCCGTGGGCGGGGAGCTGTTTTTT. Translated, it gives CASSLVSVGGELFF.

The chain joins TRBV27 to TRBJ1-5; no reliable D call. Germline V gene sequence: CDR1 MNHEY, CDR2 SMNVEV (reference sequence). CDR3 length: 15 residues. Trimming left V 3 bases short and J 6 bases short, with 15 bases between. The CDR3: CASSFGSERGQPQHF. CDR3 nucleotides: TGTGCCAGCAGTTTCGGGTCCGAGCGGGGTCAGCCCCAGCATTTT.

The chain links TRBV29-1 to TRBJ2-7; 8 nucleotides align to TRBD2. The CDR3 has 15 residues. Germline V CDR1 and CDR2: SQVTM, ANQGSEA. V shed 2 bases, J shed 3 bases, and the junction held 9 bases outside the gene matches. The CDR3 DNA reads TGCAGCGTTGAACCCCCCGGGACTAGGGGCTACGAGCAGTACTTC. This translates into CSVEPPGTRGYEQYF.

The rearrangement links TRBV19 to TRBJ1-4, with D unresolved. This CDR3 has 13 amino acids. The ends were cut back, 5 bases at V and 8 bases at J, with 12 bases in the middle. Germline CDR1 LNHDA, CDR2 SQIVND (reference sequence). The CDR3 sequence: CASSDELTEKLFF. The CDR3 DNA sequence: TGTGCCAGTAGTGACGAGTTAACGGAAAAACTGTTTTTT.

This chain uses TRBV11-2 with TRBJ1-3, with D uncertain. The CDR3 covers 15 residues. From germline, CDR1 is SGHAT and CDR2 FQNNGV. The V gene lost 5 bases and the J gene lost 0 bases, with 11 bases spanning the gap. CDR3: CASSETAISGNTIYF. The CDR3 region has the DNA TGTGCCAGCAGCGAAACAGCGATCTCTGGAAACACCATATATTTT.

The chain is built from TRBV10-3 and TRBJ1-6; TRBD1 matches at 9 bases. Germline-derived CDR1 and CDR2 are ENHRY and SYGVKD. V shed 0 bases, J shed 7 bases, and the junction held 1 base outside the gene matches. The CDR3 contains 15 residues. The CDR3: CAISESGTGNSPLHF. DNA of the CDR3: TGTGCCATCAGTGAGTCAGGGACAGGGAATTCACCCCTCCACTTT.

This chain joins TRBV29-1 and TRBJ2-7; D is uncertain. Germline V gene sequence: CDR1 SQVTM, CDR2 ANQGSEA. The CDR3 contains 12 residues. Trimming took off 2 bases at V and 1 base at J, with 6 bases between the two ends. CDR3 region: CSVESGSYEQYF. Here the CDR3 DNA reads TGCAGCGTTGAATCGGGTTCCTACGAGCAGTACTTC.

The chain couples TRBV11-2 to TRBJ1-1; no reliable D call. The CDR3 runs to 13 residues. The V gene's germline CDR1 is SGHAT and CDR2 FQNNGV. V gave up 4 bases and J gave up 4 bases, with 10 bases separating them. CDR3: CASSSSFGTEAFF. The DNA of the CDR3 is TGTGCCAGCAGCTCTTCCTTTGGCACTGAAGCTTTCTTT. The whole variable domain, filled in from reference TRBV11-2 and TRBJ1-1, reads EAGVAQSPRYKIIEKRQSVAFWCNPISGHATLYWYQQILGQGPKLLIQFQNNGVVDDSQLPKDRFSAERLKGVDSTLKIQPAKLEDSAVYLCASSSSFGTEAFFGQGTRLTVV.

J is TRBJ2-2 and V is TRBV6-4, with TRBD1 as a possible D gene (5 bases). There are 14 residues in the CDR3. V lost 3 bases, J lost 7 bases, and 12 bases lay in between. CDR1 and CDR2 (germline): MRHNA, SNTAGT. This chain's CDR3 is CASSEQESSGELFF. The CDR3, as DNA: TGTGCCAGCAGTGAACAGGAGTCTAGCGGGGAGCTGTTTTTT.

The rearrangement uses TRBV6-5 and TRBJ1-6; D is unclear. The V and J ends lost 7 bases and 5 bases respectively, with 9 bases between them. The germline V gene has CDR1 MNHEY and CDR2 SVGAGI. This CDR3 contains 13 residues. The CDR3 DNA sequence: TGTGCCAGCACTACAGCTAATAATTCACCCCTCCACTTT. Its protein is CASTTANNSPLHF.

The chain combines TRBV5-1 with TRBJ1-2; unclear D gene. V lost 2 bases, J lost 6 bases, and 8 bases lay in between. The length of the CDR3 is 12 residues. Germline CDR1 and CDR2: SGHRS and YFSETQ. The CDR3 protein is CASSFNSDGYTF. The CDR3 DNA reads as TGCGCCAGCAGCTTTAATTCGGATGGCTACACCTTC.

In this sample, this clone turned up a few times. The chain couples TRBV6-1 to TRBJ1-1; D is unclear. V was cut by 1 base and J by 5 bases, with 11 bases left in between. This CDR3 is built from 14 residues. The V gene's germline CDR1 is MNHNS and CDR2 SASEGT. The CDR3 bases are TGTGCCAGCAGTGAAGGAACGGAGGGAACTGAAGCTTTCTTT. This gives the protein CASSEGTEGTEAFF.